This T cell receptor beta chain was captured in a study of OX40 agonist ivuxolimab in advanced cancers. Whole-study results and caveats: Among the nonresponders, some also had low normalized T-cell clonal expansion.

Some clones are missing from TCRdb's copy, which holds only in-frame ones; the method was immunoSEQ multiplex PCR. The data hold 8,500 to 9,000 clones, with 65% to 80% observed a single time. V was cut by 6 bases and J by 6 bases, with 23 bases left in between. Germline V gene sequence: CDR1 SNHLY, CDR2 FYNNEI. The CDR3 is 16 residues long. For this clone: What it binds is not known.

The chain carries TRBV2 and TRBJ1-1, with D maybe TRBD1 (5 bases). The TCR comes from an adult with an advanced solid tumor such as melanoma, head and neck, liver or kidney cancer. The specimen comprised CD4+ or CD8+ T cells sorted from blood, sampled in a trial of the OX40 agonist ivuxolimab. CDR3 in DNA: TGTGCCAGCAGCCCACAGACAGTAGGGGAGCAGTCTGAAGCTTTCTTT. It specifies CASSPQTVGEQSEAFF.